This T cell receptor (beta chain) was observed in a study of blood T cells in healthy people across ages (dated by TCRdb to between 2015 and 2016). Regarding the complete study: In model experiments, template switching captured about one uniquely barcoded TCR beta cDNA molecule for every two T cells. To avoid experimental bias, donors of different ages were spread randomly across the sequencing lanes. The study measured age-related changes in TCR beta repertoire diversity using deep sequencing normalized with unique cDNA molecular identifiers. The donors were divided into four age groups: young (average approximately 17 years), middle-aged (around 37), aged (approximately 62) and long-lived (roughly 82). For two donors (one aged 18 to 29 and one aged 80 or older), the study analyzed two additional independent replicas of 1 million unique cDNA reads from the same blood draw. Study-wide findings and limitations: Compared with the aged group, more naive CD4+ T cells, fewer expanded clones and increased TCR diversity were shown by the long-lived group, suggesting age selection. Bulk unsorted PBMC profiling prevented conclusive comparison of naive and antigen-experienced compartments. Because donor CMV infection status was unknown, age-related changes in expanded clonotypes were potentially confounded. Estimates of total diversity based on one million sequenced T cells were considered lower bounds and underestimates. The percentage of naive T cells measured by flow cytometry correlated strongly with observed TCR beta diversity. Observed TCR beta diversity per million T cells fell roughly linearly with age, and a significant reduction was already apparent by age roughly 40.

CDR1 and CDR2 were assigned from the germline V gene as ENHRY and SYGVKD. Trimming takes 6 bases from V and 6 bases from J, and the germline ends sit 15 bases apart. The CDR3 runs 13 amino acids, cysteine and phenylalanine included. Only the CDR3 part of the read is kept: 39 bases, read in frame from the first base. Of note for this clonotype: It has no known antigen specificity. One base away there is no much larger clone; base qualities are not given.

The roughly 37 donors, aged 6 to 90 years, were systemically healthy Caucasian individuals from Russia. Around 10 milliliters of peripheral blood were drawn from each donor into EDTA-treated Vacutainer tubes. Ficoll-Paque density-gradient centrifugation was used to isolate PBMCs, with at least 7 million per sample. Trizol reagent was used to extract total RNA from PBMCs, with at least 6 micrograms per sample. For every donor, an aliquot of PBMCs went through flow cytometry to measure the percentages of naive CD45RAhigh/CD27high T cells. Libraries were made using 5' RACE. Reads for this sample came from an Illumina HiSeq 2500. A second PCR of about 6 to 12 cycles was run with a J-beta primer mix and a sample-barcoded 5' primer. A template-switch 5' adaptor carrying 12 random nucleotides introduced a unique molecular identifier onto each TCR beta cDNA molecule. Each sample yielded at least 2.5 million CDR3-containing paired-end reads. First-strand cDNA was synthesized from all RNA with the Mint cDNA synthesis kit, primed by a TRBC-specific oligonucleotide. After uracil-DNA glycosylase treatment, a first 18-cycle PCR used universal primers M1SS and BC2_uni_R on all cDNA. The paper's data handling went like this. Each sample was normalized by randomly selecting 1 million high-quality reads, each carrying a distinct molecular identifier. Instead of being binned into consensus sequences, reads that shared molecular identifiers were thrown out. MiTCR, set to a Q25 quality threshold and the strictest error-elimination algorithm, was used for CDR3 identification, clonotype clustering and error correction. A nonparametric unseen species model with Euler transformation was used to estimate lower-bound total TCR beta diversity. TCRdb cleaned the public reads at Q25 with fastp, built clones with MiXCR and kept in-frame beta chains. Identical CDR3 proteins give one entry, which carries the most common genes and DNA. It is TCRdb's table, rather than the study itself, that gives the V and J calls and clone size. This sample comprises 650,000 to 800,000 distinct CDR3 sequences, approximately 52% of them detected only once. The ten largest clones add up to 13% of the sample.

Sequencing was performed on blood. This clonotype originated in an elderly woman in good health. The chain joins TRBV10-3 to TRBJ2-7; no D gene call is confident. The nucleotide sequence is TGTGCCATCAGCCCGGGCACCCCGTTCGAGCAGTACTTC. This yields the protein CAISPGTPFEQYF.